These 14 T cell receptor beta chains share one sample of origin, sequenced in a study of T cells in Graves' hyperthyroidism and ophthalmopathy. RNA transcripts gave rise to amplified TCR beta CDR3 regions. A first-round RT-PCR of the TCR CDR3 used the HTBI primer set. TCRdb reprocessed the multiplex PCR reads via MiXCR and lists one record per CDR3 protein. The sample has 350,000 or so distinct CDR3 sequences, roughly 18% seen once; the top ten hold about 49%. The sequencing input was blood. The receptors here all came from a woman aged 45-59 years with Graves' hyperthyroidism.

The genes are TRBV28 and TRBJ2-7; a weak D match, TRBD2 (6 bases). Germline CDR1 reads MDHEN; CDR2 reads SYDVKM. V was clipped by 3 bases and J by 0 bases, with 9 bases between them. The CDR3 has 14 residues. The CDR3 region has the DNA TGTGCCAGCAGTTTGGCTAGCGTCTCCTACGAGCAGTACTTC. This sequence encodes CASSLASVSYEQYF.

This clonotype was observed many times. The chain carries TRBV11-1 and TRBJ2-7, with D perhaps TRBD1 (6 bases). V was trimmed by 6 bases and J by 7 bases, leaving 13 bases between them. There are 12 residues in the CDR3. Germline V CDR1 and CDR2: SGHAT, FQDESV (reference sequence). CDR3 amino acids: CASRGDTIEQYV. CDR3 nucleotides: TGTGCCAGCAGAGGGGACACCATAGAGCAGTACGTC.

This chain connects TRBV7-9 to TRBJ2-5; 13 nucleotides align to TRBD2. The length of the CDR3 is 16 residues. V was clipped by 2 bases and J by 5 bases; unmatched bases: 5. Germline V gene data show CDR1 as SEHNR and CDR2 as FQNEAQ (reference sequence). This CDR3 reads CASSLRTSGSRETQYF. CDR3 DNA: TGTGCCAGCAGCTTACGGACTAGCGGGAGTCGGGAGACCCAGTACTTC.

This clonotype was counted ten times or more. The genes are TRBV18 and TRBJ2-7; no clear D gene. Between the trimmed V and J ends, which lost 0 bases and 4 bases, there was a span of 7 bases. Germline V gene data show CDR1 as KGHSH and CDR2 as LQKENI. The CDR3 has 13 residues. CDR3 residues: CASSPPASYEQYF. The CDR3 nucleotides read TGTGCCAGCTCACCACCGGCTTCATACGAGCAGTACTTC.

The sample holds many counts of this clonotype. The rearrangement links TRBV18 to TRBJ1-1; no reliable D call. Germline assignment: CDR1 KGHSH and CDR2 LQKENI. The CDR3 is 14 amino acids. V was cut by 2 bases and J by 7 bases, with 14 bases left in between. CDR3 in amino acids: CASSPSQDPGEAFF. Here the CDR3 DNA reads TGTGCCAGCTCACCATCGCAGGACCCCGGTGAAGCTTTCTTT.

At least ten counts were recorded for this clonotype. The rearrangement links TRBV12-3 or TRBV12-4 to TRBJ2-3, with 7 bases aligning to TRBD1. The CDR3 sequence is 15 residues long. V was pared by 4 bases and J by 6 bases, with 10 bases of the junction left unmatched. For the CDR3, the DNA is TGTGCCAGCAGTTGGGGACAGCCCCCTTCCGATACGCAGTATTTT. This sequence encodes CASSWGQPPSDTQYF.

This clonotype was picked up many times. The J gene is TRBJ2-5, the V gene TRBV12-3 or TRBV12-4, with D hard to call. Between the trimmed V and J ends, which lost 2 bases and 2 bases, there was a span of 12 bases. The length of the CDR3 is 15 residues. The CDR3 DNA sequence: TGTGCCAGCAGTTTATCGTCCGGGCAGCAAGAGACCCAGTACTTC. Translating gives CASSLSSGQQETQYF.

The genes are TRBV20-1 and TRBJ2-3; TRBD1 is a possible D gene (5 bases). The CDR3 has 14 amino acids. Trimming removed 5 bases at V and 4 bases at J, with 16 bases between. Germline assignment: CDR1 DFQATT and CDR2 SNEGSKA (reference sequence). The CDR3 bases are TGCAGTGCTGGCCCGACAGTCACCCCAGATACGCAGTATTTT. Its protein is CSAGPTVTPDTQYF.

As to this clonotype: Just one base apart from a much larger clone, this may be a read error. A read error is likely, as this CDR3 ends without the conserved phenylalanine or tryptophan. The chain employs TRBV6-5 and TRBJ1-1; D perhaps matches TRBD1 (6 bases). Trimming pared 2 bases from V and 7 bases from J, leaving 11 bases between. Germline-derived CDR1 and CDR2 are MNHEY and SVGAGI. The CDR3 spans 13 residues. The CDR3: CASSYTDRLEAFS. As DNA, the CDR3 is TGTGCCAGCAGTTACACCGACAGGCTTGAAGCTTTCTCT.

Many counts were recorded for this clonotype. This chain connects TRBV28 to TRBJ2-7; no definite D call. This CDR3 contains 15 residues. The germline V gene has CDR1 MDHEN and CDR2 SYDVKM. V lost 7 bases and J 4 bases, leaving 20 bases between the germline ends. CDR3 DNA: TGTGCCAGCATCGGCGGACCACCCTCCTCGTACGAGCAGTACTTC. This codes for CASIGGPPSSYEQYF.

This chain uses TRBV20-1 with TRBJ2-1, with TRBD2 matching 9 bases. V gave up 0 bases and J gave up 7 bases; unmatched junction bases: 13. The CDR3 loop spans 17 amino acids. Per germline, CDR1 DFQATT and CDR2 SNEGSKA (reference sequence). The CDR3 reads CSARDPRLAGVGNEQFF. CDR3 DNA sequence: TGCAGTGCTAGAGATCCCCGCTTAGCGGGGGTGGGGAATGAGCAGTTCTTC.

About this clonotype itself: This may arise from a read error, as a much more abundant clone is one base away. The chain has TRBV2 and TRBJ2-3, with TRBD1 identical over 7 bases. Germline trimming cut 8 bases from V and 4 bases from J; bases unmatched to any gene: 9. Germline V gene data show CDR1 as SNHLY and CDR2 as FYNNEI. The CDR3 totals 14 residues. The CDR3 DNA reads as TGTGCCAGCGGATACAGGGGTGGGCCAGATACGCAGTATTTT. Amino acids: CASGYRGGPDTQYF.

This clonotype occurred many times. The CDR3 region has the DNA TGTGCCAGCAGCTTAGCGGCTAGCGGGAGAAGCACAGATACGCAGTATTTT. This codes for CASSLAASGRSTDTQYF. The chain links TRBV11-1 to TRBJ2-3, with 10 positions matching TRBD2. J was trimmed by 0 bases and V by 0 bases; bases with no gene match: 3. Per germline, CDR1 SGHAT and CDR2 FQDESV (reference sequence). The CDR3 runs 17 residues.

A note on this clonotype: A much more abundant neighbour one base away suggests this may be a read error. V and J are TRBV12-3 or TRBV12-4 and TRBJ1-4, with unresolved D. The CDR3 totals 13 residues. DNA for the CDR3: TGTGCCAGCAGTTTATTGTCAGGTGAAAAACGGTTTTTT. Residues: CASSLLSGEKRFF.